The present entry profiles one T cell receptor (beta chain) with its context. V lost 2 bases, J lost 7 bases, and 9 bases lay in between. The germline gives CDR1 MNHNS, CDR2 SASEGT. This CDR3 has 13 residues. The sample is drawn from a study of PD-L1 blockade in urothelial cancer. Time point: pretreatment peripheral blood. Clones were sequenced by immunoSEQ multiplex PCR, and TCRdb holds only the in-frame ones, with some missing. The sample lists about 81,000 clones, around 85% occurring once. The sample here was PBMCs, taken around atezolizumab (anti-PD-L1) treatment. This receptor was taken from a man aged 35 to 55 with urothelial cancer. This chain joins TRBV6-1 and TRBJ1-5; D is undetermined. The CDR3 is CASSEYGGQPQHF. The DNA of the CDR3 is TGTGCCAGCAGTGAATACGGAGGGCAGCCCCAGCATTTT.